Listed here are 13 T cell receptor beta chains from one sample, sequenced in a study of tumor and adjacent non-tumor tissue in lung cancer. TCRbeta libraries were built with three rounds of nested PCR, modified from ARM-PCR. TCRdb redid the calling of the multiplex PCR reads with MiXCR, one entry per CDR3 protein. The sample holds approximately 76,000 distinct CDR3 sequences, 55% to 70% seen once. No cell sorting was done before RNA was extracted from the tissue. The sequencing input was lung tumor tissue. The origin of the receptors is a woman between 65 and 79 years old with non-small cell lung cancer.

About this clonotype itself: A much larger clone lies one base from this, so it may be a read error. The CDR3 sequence: CAGRPQMGNIQYF. The CDR3 coding sequence is TGTGCCGGCAGACCCCAGATGGGAAACATTCAGTACTTC. V usage is TRBV12-3 or TRBV12-4 and J usage is TRBJ2-4; D call uncertain. CDR3 length equals 13 residues.

Notes on this clonotype: One base away lies a much larger clone, so this may be a sequencing read error. The rearrangement joins TRBV7-8 to TRBJ1-1, with D unresolved. Trimming stripped 7 bases from V and 1 base from J, with 10 bases between. CDR3 size: 13 residues. Germline V gives CDR1 SGHVS, CDR2 FQNEAQ. The CDR3 DNA follows: TGTGCCAGCAACCCCATAAGGAACACTGAAGCTTTCTTT. Its translation is CASNPIRNTEAFF.

A word on this clonotype: A read error may account for a junction end that differs from germline. The rearrangement joins TRBV10-2 to TRBJ2-2; 11 nucleotides align to TRBD2. Germline V gene data show CDR1 as WSHSY and CDR2 as SAAADI. This CDR3 contains 14 residues. The CDR3 region has the DNA TGCACCAGCACTAGCGGGAGAGAGACCGTGGAGCTGTTTTTT. Translated: CTSTSGRETVELFF.

About this clonotype itself: An end of the junction does not agree with germline; a read error may underlie this. The rearrangement uses TRBV29-1 and TRBJ2-7; D remains ambiguous. The CDR3 length is 14 residues. Germline assignment: CDR1 SQVTM and CDR2 ANQGSEA. CDR3 bases: TGCAGCGTCACCCCCCAGCCGGGTGGTTACGAGCGGTACTTC. Its protein is CSVTPQPGGYERYF.

As concerns this clonotype: The conserved phenylalanine or tryptophan normally closing the CDR3 is absent here, so this likely arose from a read error. No DNA is shown, since the ends of the CDR3 on it are uncertain; the CDR3 is the one TCRdb lists. This chain joins TRBV12-3 or TRBV12-4 and TRBJ2-1; no DNA check was done on the table's D call, TRBD2. The CDR3 is 14 amino acids long, termini counted. CDR3 sequence reads: CAGTTWASGNEQFL.

On this clonotype itself: No conserved phenylalanine or tryptophan is present at the end of the CDR3, so a read error is the likely explanation. The chain carries TRBV6-5 and TRBJ1-1, with 7 bases aligning to TRBD1. CDR1 MNHEY and CDR2 SVGAGI come from the germline V gene. The CDR3 is 18 amino acids. CDR3: CASSYTLPWTGWNTEAFL. The CDR3 DNA sequence: TGCGCCAGCAGTTACACGTTGCCATGGACAGGATGGAACACTGAAGCTTTCCTT.

Concerning this clonotype: Since the CDR3 does not end with the conserved phenylalanine or tryptophan, this likely comes from a read error. The DNA is left out, because the CDR3 cannot be placed on it with certainty; the CDR3 is given as TCRdb lists it. This chain connects TRBV6-5 to TRBJ2-1; TRBD2, the D gene given by the table, was not confirmed from the DNA. CDR1 is MNHEY and CDR2 is SVGAGI in the germline V gene. Including both end residues, the CDR3 is 18 amino acids long. CDR3 protein: CVSSYSCTSGVIYNELFL.

The rearrangement uses TRBV5-1 and TRBJ2-7; D gene uncertain. Germline lookup yields CDR1 SGHRS and CDR2 YFSETQ. V was trimmed by 0 bases and J by 6 bases, leaving 10 bases between them. There are 13 residues in the CDR3. Here the CDR3 reads CASSLDLGSEQYF. The CDR3 nucleotides read TGCGCCAGCAGCTTGGATTTGGGCTCCGAGCAGTACTTC.

This clonotype was seen a single time. This CDR3 reads CSATGLAGGESAETQYF. The CDR3 DNA reads TGCAGTGCGACGGGACTAGCGGGAGGGGAGTCTGCAGAGACCCAGTACTTC. The gene calls are TRBV20-1 and TRBJ2-5; 16 nucleotides agree with TRBD2. With V trimmed by 6 bases and J by 4 bases, 11 bases remained unmatched. Looked up from germline, CDR1 is DFQATT and CDR2 is SNEGSKA (reference sequence). This CDR3 is built from 17 residues.

With regard to this clonotype: This may come from a read error, since a much larger clone is one base off. This rearrangement joins TRBV7-9 to TRBJ2-1, with no clear D. Per germline, CDR1 SEHNR and CDR2 FQNEAQ (reference sequence). This CDR3 comprises 14 residues. V was shortened by 7 bases and J by 4 bases, with 14 bases between the two germline ends. The CDR3 region is CASNWGSRYNEQFF. In nucleotides, the CDR3 is TGTGCCAGCAACTGGGGATCGCGGTACAATGAGCAGTTCTTC.

Details on this clonotype: The CDR3 does not end in the conserved phenylalanine or tryptophan, so this is likely a read error. No DNA is shown, since the ends of the CDR3 on it are uncertain; the CDR3 is the one TCRdb lists. J is TRBJ2-1 and V is TRBV10-1; no DNA check was done on the table's D call, TRBD2. Germline V gene data show CDR1 as WNHNN and CDR2 as SYGVQD (reference sequence). The CDR3 contains 14 residues when both ends are counted. This chain's CDR3 is CASSESGSGDEHFL.

Details on this clonotype: Its ends do not fully match the called genes, so a read error is possible. V gene TRBV14 combines with J gene TRBJ2-1; D is ambiguous. Germline loops: CDR1 SGHDN, CDR2 FVKESK. CDR3 length equals 12 residues. CDR3 nucleotide sequence: TGTGCCAGTAGCCGTGACTGGCGGAAGCAATTCTTC. Encoded protein: CASSRDWRKQFF.

At least ten counts were recorded for this clonotype. CDR3 bases: TGCGCCAGCAGTGACAACAGGGGAAAGAACACTGAAGCTTTCTTT. This gives the protein CASSDNRGKNTEAFF. The V call is TRBV10-1, the J call TRBJ1-1, with 7 bases lining up with TRBD1. V lost 3 bases and J lost 1; bases outside the gene matches: 5. The length of the CDR3 is 15 residues. The germline V gene encodes CDR1 WNHNN and CDR2 SYGVQD (reference sequence).